The 32 T cell receptor beta chains listed next were all sequenced from one sample in a study of OX40 agonist ivuxolimab in advanced cancers. Produced via immunoSEQ multiplex PCR; TCRdb's table is partial and in-frame only. The data contain 55,000 to 75,000 clones, 85% to 90% of them singletons. The sample here was CD4+ or CD8+ T cells sorted from blood, taken in a trial of the OX40 agonist ivuxolimab. The receptors derive from an adult with an advanced solid tumor such as melanoma, head and neck, liver or kidney cancer.

The V call is TRBV18, the J call TRBJ2-7; weak D call: TRBD2 (5 bases). V lost 2 bases and J lost 3, with 11 bases in between. Germline V gene sequence: CDR1 KGHSH, CDR2 LQKENI. The CDR3 extends over 14 amino acids. The CDR3 region has the DNA TGTGCCAGCTCACCAATGGACTCGAACTACGAGCAGTACTTC. Protein product: CASSPMDSNYEQYF.

V usage is TRBV19 and J usage is TRBJ2-5; D remains ambiguous. The CDR3 length is 11 residues. Trimming removed 3 bases at V and 5 bases at J, with 4 bases between. Germline V gene lookup returns CDR1 LNHDA and CDR2 SQIVND (reference sequence). The CDR3 sequence is CASSMSETQYF. In nucleotides, the CDR3 is TGTGCCAGTAGTATGTCGGAGACCCAGTACTTC.

The rearrangement uses TRBV5-6 and TRBJ2-7; a possible D gene is TRBD2 (6 bases). Germline V gives CDR1 SGHDT, CDR2 YYEEEE. The CDR3 is 14 residues long. The germline V and J ends were trimmed by 0 bases and 6 bases, with 13 bases remaining between them. In DNA, the CDR3 is TGTGCCAGCAGCTTGGCTTGGAGGGGTTCCGAGCAGTACTTC. Translation gives CASSLAWRGSEQYF.

The V call is TRBV4-3, the J call TRBJ2-3; no definite D call. This CDR3 region has 15 residues. V was shortened by 0 bases and J by 1 base, with 8 bases between the two germline ends. Germline CDR1 LGHNA, CDR2 YSLEER. The CDR3 loop reads CASSQEYRRTDTQYF. The CDR3 DNA is TGCGCCAGCAGCCAAGAATACAGACGCACAGATACGCAGTATTTT.

The CDR3 region is CASSLNHEQYF. DNA of the CDR3: TGTGCCAGCAGCCTGAACCACGAGCAGTACTTC. V usage is TRBV7-9 and J usage is TRBJ2-7; D gene uncertain. Germline-derived CDR1 and CDR2 are SEHNR and FQNEAQ (reference sequence). The CDR3 length is 11 residues. The V and J ends lost 5 bases and 5 bases respectively, with 7 bases between them.

The V call is TRBV9, the J call TRBJ1-4; D is uncertain. This CDR3 contains 13 residues. CDR1 SGDLS and CDR2 YYNGEE come from the germline V gene. V was trimmed by 0 bases and J by 10 bases, leaving 10 bases between them. The CDR3 loop is CASSVGRVGKLFF. The CDR3 region has the DNA TGTGCCAGCAGCGTAGGTAGGGTCGGAAAACTGTTTTTT.

Points on this clone: One end of the junction does not line up with germline, which may come from a read error. The V gene is TRBV5-3, the J gene TRBJ2-7; D unresolved. TRBV5-3 is an ORF, and what it does is uncertain. The CDR3 runs 14 residues. This CDR3 is CASSWTGPSYEQYF. DNA for the CDR3: TGTGCCAGCAGCTGGACCGGGCCCTCCTACGAGCAGTACTTC.

The chain has TRBV4-3 and TRBJ2-3, with 7 bases aligning to TRBD2. CDR3 length equals 13 residues. The ends lost 4 bases at V and 3 bases at J; junction bases unmatched: 1. Germline-derived CDR1 and CDR2 are LGHNA and YSLEER. The CDR3 DNA reads as TGCGCCAGCAGCCCGGGACTAACAGATACGCAGTATTTT. Encoded protein: CASSPGLTDTQYF.

V and J are TRBV7-2 and TRBJ1-1, with no clear D. The germline V gene has CDR1 SGHTA and CDR2 FQGNSA. Trimming removed 3 bases from V and 0 bases from J, with 8 bases in between. The CDR3 has 14 residues. CDR3 DNA sequence: TGTGCCAGCAGCTTGGGTGCCCTGAACACTGAAGCTTTCTTT. Translating gives CASSLGALNTEAFF.

This sequence joins TRBV7-2 and TRBJ1-2; no firm D call. CDR1 and CDR2 (germline): SGHTA, FQGNSA. V lost 4 bases and J lost 4, with 10 bases in between. CDR3 length equals 13 residues. Here the CDR3 reads CASSSRRVYGYTF. The CDR3, as DNA: TGTGCCAGCAGCTCTCGACGAGTCTATGGCTACACCTTC.

The J gene is TRBJ2-3, the V gene TRBV5-1; D is perhaps TRBD2 (5 bases). Germline CDR1 and CDR2: SGHRS and YFSETQ. Trimming took 4 bases from V and 0 from J, leaving 9 bases between them. The CDR3 length is 14 residues. Here the CDR3 reads CASSRERSTDTQYF. The CDR3 DNA follows: TGCGCCAGCAGCAGGGAGCGTAGCACAGATACGCAGTATTTT.

The V call is TRBV27, the J call TRBJ2-7, with D maybe TRBD1 (6 bases). This CDR3 is 14 amino acids long. The germline V gene has CDR1 MNHEY and CDR2 SMNVEV (reference sequence). Trimming took off 6 bases at V and 0 bases at J, with 12 bases between the two ends. The CDR3 is CASRMQGSSYEQYF. CDR3 DNA sequence: TGTGCCAGCAGGATGCAGGGGAGCTCCTACGAGCAGTACTTC.

The rearrangement links TRBV6-6 to TRBJ1-5; D unresolved. With 8 bases removed from V and 6 bases from J, the gap between germline ends came to 14 bases. CDR1 is MNHNY and CDR2 is SVGAGI in the germline V gene (reference sequence). The CDR3 runs to 13 residues. The DNA for the CDR3 is TGTGCCAGCTGGGCCCCCGAAAGTCAGCCCCAGCATTTT. This sequence encodes CASWAPESQPQHF.

This clone was seen once. The chain is built from TRBV7-2 and TRBJ2-7, with 11 positions matching TRBD2. This CDR3 has 15 residues. After removal of 5 bases from V and 2 bases from J, the junction contained 5 bases not matched to a gene. Germline-derived CDR1 and CDR2 are SGHTA and FQGNSA. In DNA form, the CDR3 reads TGTGCCAGCAGCGCGGGACTAGCGGTTACCTACGAGCAGTACTTC. Its protein is CASSAGLAVTYEQYF.

This chain connects TRBV4-2 to TRBJ2-1; D is undetermined. Germline V lookup: CDR1 LGHNA, CDR2 YNFKEQ. The V gene lost 0 bases and the J gene lost 5 bases, with 8 bases spanning the gap. This CDR3 contains 14 residues. The CDR3 sequence: CASSQDPGDNEQFF. The CDR3 nucleotides are TGTGCCAGCAGCCAAGACCCTGGGGACAATGAGCAGTTCTTC.

The genes are TRBV27 and TRBJ2-7; the D gene is possibly TRBD2 (5 bases). Germline CDR1 reads MNHEY; CDR2 reads SMNVEV (reference sequence). There are 14 residues in the CDR3. With 7 bases removed from V and 0 bases from J, the gap between germline ends came to 13 bases. The CDR3, as DNA: TGTGCCAGCAACCCGACGGGGAGCTCCTACGAGCAGTACTTC. Its translation is CASNPTGSSYEQYF.

This chain links TRBV6-5 with TRBJ1-5; 9 bases fit TRBD1. This CDR3 is 14 amino acids long. Germline V gene sequence: CDR1 MNHEY, CDR2 SVGAGI. The V segment lost 6 bases and the J segment 4 bases; nucleotides outside the gene matches: 4. The CDR3 here is CASSRGTGNQPQHF. For the CDR3, the DNA is TGTGCCAGCAGCCGGGGGACAGGGAATCAGCCCCAGCATTTT.

The gene calls are TRBV9 and TRBJ2-1; D possibly corresponds to TRBD2 (5 bases). The V gene lost 0 bases and the J gene lost 9 bases, with 10 bases spanning the gap. The germline V gene has CDR1 SGDLS and CDR2 YYNGEE. The CDR3 spans 13 residues. The CDR3 spells CASSVAGNFEQFF. CDR3 bases: TGTGCCAGCAGCGTAGCCGGGAATTTTGAGCAGTTCTTC.

This chain uses TRBV30 with TRBJ2-3; 7 nucleotides match TRBD2. The CDR3 totals 15 residues. Germline V CDR1 and CDR2: GTSNPN, SVGIG (reference sequence). With V trimmed by 3 bases and J by 2 bases, 8 bases remained unmatched. CDR3: CAWRALAGLTDTQYF. The CDR3 nucleotides are TGTGCCTGGAGGGCCTTAGCGGGCCTCACAGATACGCAGTATTTT.

The CDR3 region is CASSVGRPGLAAKETQYF. CDR3 nucleotides: TGTGCCAGCAGCGTAGGGCGCCCGGGACTAGCGGCCAAAGAGACCCAGTACTTC. The V gene is TRBV9, the J gene TRBJ2-5; TRBD2 matches 11 bases. The CDR3 covers 18 residues. Trimming took 0 bases from V and 3 from J; bases not matched to a gene: 10. CDR1 is SGDLS, CDR2 YYNGEE, per germline.

The gene calls are TRBV19 and TRBJ1-1; 8 nucleotides line up with TRBD1. The junction had 15 bases not matched to a gene; V was cut back by 4 bases and J by 2 bases. Per the germline V gene, CDR1 is LNHDA and CDR2 is SQIVND (reference sequence). The CDR3 covers 18 residues. The CDR3 sequence: CASSTRDRPNGRNTEAFF. The CDR3 coding sequence is TGTGCCAGTAGTACCAGGGACAGGCCGAATGGACGAAACACTGAAGCTTTCTTT.

CDR3: CASSRTGRMDTEAFF. Here the CDR3 DNA reads TGCGCCAGCAGCCGAACAGGGAGGATGGACACTGAAGCTTTCTTT. This chain links TRBV5-1 with TRBJ1-1, with TRBD1 as a possible D gene (6 bases). The CDR3 spans 15 residues. Germline-derived CDR1 and CDR2 are SGHRS and YFSETQ. Trimming left V 4 bases short and J 3 bases short, with 16 bases between. Together with reference TRBV5-1 and TRBJ1-1, the CDR3 gives the full variable domain: KAGVTQTPRYLIKTRGQQVTLSCSPISGHRSVSWYQQTPGQGLQFLFEYFSETQRNKGNFPGRFSGRQFSNSRSEMNVSTLELGDSALYLCASSRTGRMDTEAFFGQGTRLTVV.

V usage is TRBV13 and J usage is TRBJ2-3; 8 positions match TRBD2. After removal of 5 bases from V and 5 bases from J, the junction contained 12 bases not matched to a gene. The CDR3 runs to 16 residues. Germline CDR1 is PRHDT and CDR2 is FYEKMQ (reference sequence). CDR3 protein: CASSRPQAGAGDTQYF. The DNA of the CDR3 is TGTGCCAGCAGCCGGCCCCAAGCGGGAGCGGGAGATACGCAGTATTTT.

The chain links TRBV2 to TRBJ2-5; 12 bases align to TRBD2. CDR1 is SNHLY, CDR2 FYNNEI, per germline. The junction had 6 bases not matched to a gene; V was cut back by 5 bases and J by 2 bases. This CDR3 is 16 amino acids long. CDR3 sequence (DNA): TGTGCCAGCAGTACGACTAGCGGGGGCAGGCAAGAGACCCAGTACTTC. Translated: CASSTTSGGRQETQYF.

The rearrangement links TRBV7-2 to TRBJ2-7; no definite D call. Trimming took off 1 base at V and 5 bases at J, with 9 bases between the two ends. The CDR3 sequence is 13 residues long. The germline V gene encodes CDR1 SGHTA and CDR2 FQGNSA. The CDR3 protein is CASSLGGRDEQYF. In nucleotides, the CDR3 is TGTGCCAGCAGCTTAGGAGGCCGAGACGAGCAGTACTTC.

The CDR3: CASSLDTGITDTQYF. As DNA, the CDR3 is TGTGCCAGCAGCTTAGATACGGGTATCACAGATACGCAGTATTTT. This sequence joins TRBV7-2 and TRBJ2-3; no reliable D call. The V and J ends lost 1 base and 2 bases respectively, with 10 bases between them. The CDR3 is 15 amino acids. Germline V gene sequence: CDR1 SGHTA, CDR2 FQGNSA.

The CDR3 sequence is CASSRQGAVQPQHF. CDR3 coding DNA: TGTGCCAGCAGCAGACAGGGGGCCGTCCAGCCCCAGCATTTT. The V call is TRBV28, the J call TRBJ1-5; 10 bases map to TRBD1. J lost 7 bases, V lost 6 bases, and 6 bases had no gene match. The CDR3 is 14 residues long. From germline, CDR1 is MDHEN and CDR2 SYDVKM. The full variable domain, its missing parts supplied by reference TRBV28 and TRBJ1-5, is DVKVTQSSRYLVKRTGEKVFLECVQDMDHENMFWYRQDPGLGLRLIYFSYDVKMKEKGDIPEGYSVSREKKERFSLILESASTNQTSMYLCASSRQGAVQPQHFGDGTRLSIL.

The chain recombines TRBV21-1 with TRBJ2-1; the table's D gene call, TRBD2, was not cross checked with the DNA. TRBV21-1 is a documented pseudogene. The CDR3 is made up of 16 amino acids. The CDR3 region is CASSKAGLAYYNEQFF. CDR3 bases: TGTGCCAGCAGCAAAGCGGGACTAGCGTATTACAATGAGCAGTTCTTC.

This clone has at least ten counts. This chain connects TRBV7-6 to TRBJ2-7, with TRBD1 identical over 9 bases. This CDR3 is 14 amino acids long. The germline gives CDR1 SGHVS, CDR2 FNYEAQ. The V gene end was trimmed by 5 bases and the J gene end by 7 bases; junction bases not matched to a gene: 9. The CDR3 DNA is TGTGCCAGCAGCGGGAAACAGGGGGCGGGGGAGCAGTACTTC. Translation gives CASSGKQGAGEQYF.

The chain combines TRBV10-3 with TRBJ2-5; either TRBD1 or TRBD2 may supply D (5 bases each). The CDR3 length is 14 residues. The V gene lost 10 bases and the J gene lost 3 bases, with 18 bases spanning the gap. CDR1 is ENHRY and CDR2 is SYGVKD in the germline V gene. The CDR3 coding sequence is TGTGCCACTTGGGACGCCCCGAAGAAAGAGACCCAGTACTTC. It specifies CATWDAPKKETQYF.

The J gene is TRBJ2-3, the V gene TRBV2, with 12 bases that match TRBD2. Germline values: CDR1 SNHLY, CDR2 FYNNEI. V dropped 1 base and J dropped 5; count of bases not matched to a gene: 4. This CDR3 has 16 residues. In nucleotides, the CDR3 is TGTGCCAGCAGTGAAGGGGGACTAGCGGGCTTAGATACGCAGTATTTT. Translated, it gives CASSEGGLAGLDTQYF.

The chain couples TRBV6-1 to TRBJ1-3; 11 nucleotides agree with TRBD1. V shed 6 bases and J 8 bases; nucleotides not matched to a gene: 6. Looked up from germline, CDR1 is MNHNS and CDR2 is SASEGT. The length of the CDR3 is 14 residues. DNA for the CDR3: TGTGCCAGCAGCGTGGGACAGGGGGATTACACCATATATTTT. Its translation is CASSVGQGDYTIYF.